The following is a T cell receptor beta chain sequence with its context. Ophthalmopathy cases scored 3 or more on the Clinical Activity Score and 4 or more on NOSPECS grade, with duration below 3 months. Uncontrolled infection, other autoimmune disease, pregnancy or lactation led to exclusion. Diagnoses used clinical symptoms, serum thyroxine and TRAb, thyroid ultrasound and orbital computed tomography. CDR3 size: 11 residues. V was shortened by 2 bases and J by 7 bases, with 6 bases between the two germline ends. Per germline, CDR1 MNHEY and CDR2 SVGEGT. This sample is drawn from a study of T cells in Graves' hyperthyroidism and ophthalmopathy. As for the study in general: Peripheral blood was obtained at initial diagnosis, preceding any treatment.

TCR beta CDR3 regions were amplified from RNA. Researchers ran a first-round RT-PCR on the TCR CDR3 using the HTBI primer set. Each CDR3 protein is one row after TCRdb ran MiXCR on the multiplex PCR reads. The sample yields around 250,000 distinct CDR3 sequences, about 17% seen once. Sequencing used blood. The chain joins TRBV6-2 or TRBV6-3 to TRBJ2-7; tentatively, D is TRBD2 (5 bases). The sequence came from a woman between 18 and 29 years old with Graves' ophthalmopathy. CDR3 coding DNA: TGTGCCAGCAGTTACAGGAGGGAGCAGTACTTC. Its protein is CASSYRREQYF.